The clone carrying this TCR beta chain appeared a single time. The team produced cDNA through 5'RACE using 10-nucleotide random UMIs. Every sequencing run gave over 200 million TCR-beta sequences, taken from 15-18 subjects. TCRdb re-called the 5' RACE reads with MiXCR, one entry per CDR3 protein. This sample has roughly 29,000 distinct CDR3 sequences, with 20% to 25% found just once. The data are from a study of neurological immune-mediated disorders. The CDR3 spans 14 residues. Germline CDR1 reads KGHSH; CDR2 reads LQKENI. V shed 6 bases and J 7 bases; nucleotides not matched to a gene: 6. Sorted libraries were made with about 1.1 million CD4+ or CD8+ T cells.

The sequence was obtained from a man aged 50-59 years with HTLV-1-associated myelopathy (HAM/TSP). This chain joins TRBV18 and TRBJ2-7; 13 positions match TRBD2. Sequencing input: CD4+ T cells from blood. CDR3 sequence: CASSPPGLAGEQYF. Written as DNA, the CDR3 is TGTGCCAGCTCCCCCCCGGGACTAGCGGGAGAGCAGTACTTC.